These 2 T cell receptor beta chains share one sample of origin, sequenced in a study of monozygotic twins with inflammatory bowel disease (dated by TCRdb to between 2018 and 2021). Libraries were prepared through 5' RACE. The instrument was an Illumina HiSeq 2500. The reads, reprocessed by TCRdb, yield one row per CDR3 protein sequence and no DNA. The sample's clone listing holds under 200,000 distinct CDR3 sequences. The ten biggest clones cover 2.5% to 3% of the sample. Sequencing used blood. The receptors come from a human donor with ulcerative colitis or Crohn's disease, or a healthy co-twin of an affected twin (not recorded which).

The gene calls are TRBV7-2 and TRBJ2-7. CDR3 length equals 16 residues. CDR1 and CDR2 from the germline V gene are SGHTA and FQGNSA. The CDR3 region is CASSVAGTQLSYEQYF.

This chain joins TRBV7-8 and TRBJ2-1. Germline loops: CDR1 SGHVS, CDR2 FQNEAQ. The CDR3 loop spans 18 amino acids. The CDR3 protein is CASSLAMMFSERVNEQFF. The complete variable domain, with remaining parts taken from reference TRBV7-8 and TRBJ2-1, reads GAGVSQSPRYKVAKRGQDVALRCDPISGHVSLFWYQQALGQGPEFLTYFQNEAQLDKSGLPSDRFFAERPEGSVSTLKIQRTQQEDSAVYLCASSLAMMFSERVNEQFFGPGTRLTVL.